This TCR beta chain was recorded in a study of T cell responses to AZD1222 COVID-19 vaccine (dated by TCRdb to 2020 to 2023). Regarding the complete study: A total of more than 230 trial participants underwent TCR sequencing, of whom 200 to 220 received two doses of AZD1222 and some 25 received two doses of the MenACWY control vaccine. Trial participants were enrolled by age into 18-55, 56-69 and 70-plus year subgroups, with roughly 160, 29 and 62 TCR-sequenced participants respectively.

This specimen's time point label, per the study, means: about 28 days (+/-7) after the second vaccine dose. AZD1222 recipients whose second dose came at about 4 weeks and those whose second dose came at about 12 weeks were combined into one group, since spike-specific TCR depth and breadth did not differ between the two schedules. Samples from vaccinated people were obtained from the UK trials COV001 and COV002, which included a single-blind randomized controlled phase 2/3 trial of AZD1222 (ChAdOx1 nCoV-19) in healthy adults. For TCRbeta chain sequencing, PBMC samples from trial participants were taken at day 0 and at day 28 after the second dose. CDR1 and CDR2, per the germline V gene, are SQVTM and ANQGSEA. Measured from the cysteine to the phenylalanine, the CDR3 is 14 residues long. Only the CDR3 DNA stays, 42 bases, in frame from base 1. V and J are truncated by 3 bases and 2 bases respectively, leaving an intervening sequence of 11 bases.

As concerns this clone: Its antigen is unknown. The record has no base qualities; no much larger clone is one base away.

General conclusions and limits of the study: Participants were mostly white British and included more females than males, and it was suggested by the authors that clonal diversity may have been underestimated. Conclusions about previously exposed vaccinees were limited because only six AZD1222 recipients were SARS-CoV-2 seropositive at baseline. Spike-specific TCR breadth and depth rose significantly after two AZD1222 doses compared with day 0 and with MenACWY recipients. Because no day 14 peak-response samples were available, the repertoires could be characterized only after the peak T cell response. Nearly half of unique spike-specific TCRs reportedly recognized epitopes outside regions mutated in the B.1.351 and B.1.1.7 variants. The whole spike protein was spanned by vaccine-associated CD4 TCRs, and dominant responses were seen in regions 160-218 and 743-854. In the small 56-69-year group, the increase in depth fell short of significance, most likely because of low power.

The CDR3 regions of human TCRbeta chains were analyzed by immunosequencing. As for how the authors treated the data: Repertoire TCRs were matched against a reference library of SARS-CoV-2-specific TCRs generated with the MIRA antigen-specificity platform. Breadth was defined as the fraction of unique TCRs that were SARS-CoV-2-associated, and depth was defined as the fraction of total T cells that were SARS-CoV-2-associated. Using the MIRA data, each spike-specific TCR was mapped to the spike region that the TCR reacts to and placed in a CD4 or CD8 class. Log10-transformed breadth and depth values were compared by one-way ANOVA with Sidak's multiple comparisons tests. The table was pulled from immuneACCESS by TCRdb, which kept in-frame rearrangements only. Such tables lose some clones; where checked, under half of the loss comes from unresolved V genes, and the rest has no known cause. Clonal size and the V and J genes are those of that table, whereas D and trimming came from the DNA. The sample data list 120,000 to 150,000 clones, and 91% of these were observed just once. Together, the top ten hold approximately 3.6% of the sample.

Here the sequenced sample was peripheral blood, taken 28 days after the second AZD1222 dose. The origin of this receptor is an adult who received the AZD1222 COVID-19 vaccine. The sequence is built from TRBV29-1 and TRBJ2-1; TRBD1 might be the D gene, on 5 matching bases. The DNA sequence is TGCAGCGTTGAGTTGTGGGGCGCCTACAATGAGCAGTTCTTC. Its product reads: CSVELWGAYNEQFF.